Described below is a single T cell receptor (beta chain) sequence and its context. CDR1 SGHRS and CDR2 YFSETQ come from the germline V gene. This CDR3 comprises 16 residues. Trimming removed 0 bases at V and 10 bases at J, with 17 bases between. These data come from a study of blood T cell repertoires in COVID-19. Study at large: COVID-19 samples, acute and convalescent, were from the United States, Italy and Spain.

The protocol was immunoSEQ multiplex PCR, while the TCRdb copy is restricted to in-frame clones and leaves out a portion. There are 130,000 to 150,000 clones in the sample; 84% occur only once, and 10% to 13% lies in the top ten. The TCR sequence derives from a man aged 60 to 69 with active or convalescent COVID-19. The specimen sequenced was peripheral blood. The genes are TRBV5-1 and TRBJ1-6; D unclear. The CDR3 region is CASSLAFEGLGSPLHF. As DNA, the CDR3 is TGCGCCAGCAGCTTGGCCTTCGAGGGTTTGGGCTCACCCCTCCACTTT.